The 20 T cell receptor beta chains listed next were all sequenced from one sample in a study of cytomegalovirus exposure and HLA in healthy donors. The study ran its PCR with 60 Vbeta and 13 Jbeta primers. Profiled with immunoSEQ multiplex PCR; TCRdb holds only in-frame clones, not every one. This sample has about 150,000 clones, with about 74% found just once. The sequenced sample was PBMCs. The receptors were sampled from a woman in her thirties or forties in good health and CMV-seronegative.

The J gene is TRBJ1-2, the V gene TRBV4-2; D is uncertain. CDR1 and CDR2 from the germline V gene are LGHNA and YNFKEQ. V lost 0 bases and J lost 5, with 19 bases in between. The CDR3 spans 17 residues. The CDR3: CASSQEAGRAGQYGYTF. The DNA for the CDR3 is TGTGCCAGCAGCCAAGAAGCTGGGCGGGCAGGTCAATATGGCTACACCTTC.

The chain combines TRBV4-2 with TRBJ2-5; 7 bases map to TRBD1. Germline V gene lookup returns CDR1 LGHNA and CDR2 YNFKEQ. The junction had 11 bases not matched to a gene; V was cut back by 5 bases and J by 5 bases. The CDR3 totals 15 residues. CDR3 nucleotide sequence: TGTGCCAGCAGCGGCCGACAGGGAAGTGTGGAGACCCAGTACTTC. Amino acids: CASSGRQGSVETQYF.

The chain combines TRBV6-5 with TRBJ2-2, with TRBD1 identical over 9 bases. Unmatched junction bases numbered 4, after V lost 4 bases and J lost 1 base. CDR3 length equals 16 residues. Germline values: CDR1 MNHEY, CDR2 SVGAGI. The CDR3 loop is CASSFQDRGNTGELFF. The CDR3 nucleotides read TGTGCCAGCAGTTTCCAGGACAGGGGGAACACCGGGGAGCTGTTTTTT.

The chain joins TRBV5-1 to TRBJ2-1; D is perhaps TRBD1 (6 bases). V was shortened by 4 bases and J by 0 bases, with 14 bases between the two germline ends. Per germline, CDR1 SGHRS and CDR2 YFSETQ. The length of the CDR3 is 16 residues. The CDR3 sequence is CASSPGQLSSYNEQFF. The CDR3 nucleotides are TGCGCCAGCAGCCCCGGACAGCTAAGCTCCTACAATGAGCAGTTCTTC.

The chain recombines TRBV28 with TRBJ1-3; no definite D call. V lost 1 base and J lost 0, with 7 bases in between. Germline assignment: CDR1 MDHEN and CDR2 SYDVKM. The CDR3 is 15 residues long. The CDR3 protein is CASSLFPRSGNTIYF. The CDR3 bases are TGTGCCAGCAGTTTATTCCCTCGCTCTGGAAACACCATATATTTT.

The rearrangement links TRBV25-1 to TRBJ2-7, with D maybe TRBD1 (6 bases). Trimming took 2 bases from V and 4 from J, leaving 18 bases between them. The CDR3 is 16 residues long. Germline V gene lookup returns CDR1 MGHDK and CDR2 SYGVNS. The CDR3 DNA reads as TGTGCCAGCAGTGAAATAGCAGGGGCCCCGGGTTACGAGCAGTACTTC. Translated: CASSEIAGAPGYEQYF.

A single count supports this clone. J is TRBJ1-5 and V is TRBV5-1; D unclear. Trimming took 2 bases from V and 2 from J, leaving 11 bases between them. The CDR3 is 15 amino acids. CDR1 and CDR2 from the germline V gene are SGHRS and YFSETQ. The CDR3 bases are TGCGCCAGCAGCTTCGGAGGAGTAGGCAATCAGCCCCAGCATTTT. This sequence encodes CASSFGGVGNQPQHF.

This clone is a singleton in its sample. The J gene is TRBJ2-1, the V gene TRBV2; possibly TRBD1 for D (6 bases). The CDR3 sequence is 13 residues long. Germline-derived CDR1 and CDR2 are SNHLY and FYNNEI. V was pared by 6 bases and J by 4 bases, with 10 bases between. The CDR3 region is CASRGTRYNEQFF. CDR3 nucleotides: TGTGCCAGCAGGGGGACACGGTACAATGAGCAGTTCTTC.

This clone showed up just a few times. The chain uses TRBV6-5 and TRBJ1-2; TRBD1 aligns across 8 bases. This CDR3 has 14 amino acids. After removal of 6 bases from V and 3 bases from J, the junction contained 6 bases not matched to a gene. Germline values: CDR1 MNHEY, CDR2 SVGAGI. The CDR3 reads CASRSMGQDYGYTF. CDR3 bases: TGTGCCAGCAGGAGCATGGGACAGGACTATGGCTACACCTTC.

The CDR3: CASSPRGLGFPGNTIYF. DNA for the CDR3: TGTGCCAGTAGTCCCCGCGGGTTGGGCTTTCCTGGAAACACCATATATTTT. This sequence joins TRBV19 and TRBJ1-3; D call uncertain. The CDR3 runs to 17 residues. Germline lookup yields CDR1 LNHDA and CDR2 SQIVND (reference sequence). The V and J ends lost 5 bases and 2 bases respectively, with 19 bases between them. Looking up the rest from reference TRBV19 and TRBJ1-3 gives the full variable domain: DGGITQSPKYLFRKEGQNVTLSCEQNLNHDAMYWYRQDPGQGLRLIYYSQIVNDFQKGDIAEGYSVSREKKESFPLTVTSAQKNPTAFYLCASSPRGLGFPGNTIYFGEGSWLTVV.

DNA of the CDR3: TGTGCCAGCAGTGAAGGATTTAGCGGGACAAAGTGGGAATCCTACGAGCAGTACTTC. Residues: CASSEGFSGTKWESYEQYF. The V and J genes are TRBV6-1 and TRBJ2-7; TRBD2 agrees at 8 bases. Per the germline V gene, CDR1 is MNHNS and CDR2 is SASEGT. The junction had 15 bases not matched to a gene; V was cut back by 1 base and J by 1 base. The CDR3 spans 19 residues.

This sequence joins TRBV5-4 and TRBJ2-2; D perhaps matches TRBD2 (5 bases). V lost 1 base and J lost 1, with 11 bases in between. Germline CDR1 is SGHNT and CDR2 is YYREEE (reference sequence). The CDR3 is 16 residues long. This CDR3 is CASSLSLGENTGELFF. The CDR3 nucleotides are TGTGCCAGCAGCTTGAGTCTCGGGGAGAACACCGGGGAGCTGTTTTTT.

The chain employs TRBV28 and TRBJ1-2; 8 nucleotides line up with TRBD1. The junction had 25 bases not matched to a gene; V was cut back by 2 bases and J by 8 bases. The germline CDR1 and CDR2 sequences are MDHEN and SYDVKM. The CDR3 runs to 20 residues. The CDR3 nucleotides read TGTGCCAGCAGTTTAAGCATCCTTTCGGATGGCAGTCAGGGGGCGAGCGGCTACACCTTC. Translated, it gives CASSLSILSDGSQGASGYTF.

The chain has TRBV2 and TRBJ1-5; D may be TRBD1 (5 bases). Germline-derived CDR1 and CDR2 are SNHLY and FYNNEI. The CDR3 is 15 amino acids. V was cut by 1 base and J by 10 bases, with 17 bases left in between. CDR3 in DNA: TGTGCCAGCAGTGAAGAGGCGGGAGACAGCTCCCCCCAGCATTTT. This encodes CASSEEAGDSSPQHF.

J is TRBJ1-2 and V is TRBV11-3; 10 nucleotides align to TRBD1. Germline V gene sequence: CDR1 SGHNT, CDR2 YENEEA. The CDR3 length is 17 residues. V lost 4 bases, J lost 8 bases, and 16 bases stayed unmatched. CDR3 DNA sequence: TGTGCCAGCAGCTCCGGACAGGGGGTCGGAGGATTGGGAGGCTACACCTTC. It specifies CASSSGQGVGGLGGYTF.

The V gene is TRBV11-2, the J gene TRBJ1-1, with 9 bases matching TRBD1. V lost 7 bases and J lost 5; bases outside the gene matches: 5. The germline V gene has CDR1 SGHAT and CDR2 FQNNGV. CDR3 length equals 13 residues. The CDR3 reads CASTNRGRTEAFF. CDR3 DNA: TGTGCCAGCACTAACAGGGGGCGGACTGAAGCTTTCTTT.

This chain uses TRBV5-1 with TRBJ2-1; TRBD1 agrees at 9 bases. The V gene end was trimmed by 4 bases and the J gene end by 2 bases; junction bases not matched to a gene: 4. CDR3 length: 15 amino acids. Looked up from germline, CDR1 is SGHRS and CDR2 is YFSETQ. Here the CDR3 reads CASSLGQGPYNEQFF. DNA for the CDR3: TGCGCCAGCAGCCTGGGACAGGGTCCCTACAATGAGCAGTTCTTC.

The V gene is TRBV5-4, the J gene TRBJ1-1; D call uncertain. Germline V gene data show CDR1 as SGHNT and CDR2 as YYREEE (reference sequence). The CDR3 extends over 12 amino acids. V lost 1 base, J lost 12 bases, and 13 bases lay in between. The chain's CDR3 is CASSLSNQEPFF. The CDR3 DNA is TGTGCCAGCAGCTTGTCGAACCAGGAACCTTTCTTT.

The chain employs TRBV19 and TRBJ2-2; no clear D. V dropped 6 bases and J dropped 6 bases, with 8 bases sitting between them. Germline-derived CDR1 and CDR2 are LNHDA and SQIVND (reference sequence). This CDR3 region has 12 residues. The CDR3 DNA reads TGTGCCAGTAGGAGTGGTTCCGGGGAGCTGTTTTTT. This gives the protein CASRSGSGELFF. The full variable domain, its missing parts supplied by reference TRBV19 and TRBJ2-2, is DGGITQSPKYLFRKEGQNVTLSCEQNLNHDAMYWYRQDPGQGLRLIYYSQIVNDFQKGDIAEGYSVSREKKESFPLTVTSAQKNPTAFYLCASRSGSGELFFGEGSRLTVL.

The V call is TRBV4-1, the J call TRBJ1-5, with no clear D. The V end lost 3 bases, the J end lost 3 bases, and 12 bases lay between the germline ends. The CDR3 is 15 amino acids. Germline V gene data show CDR1 as MGHRA and CDR2 as YSYEKL. The CDR3: CASSQGSRDNQPQHF. The CDR3 DNA sequence: TGCGCCAGCAGCCAGGGCTCACGGGACAATCAGCCCCAGCATTTT.